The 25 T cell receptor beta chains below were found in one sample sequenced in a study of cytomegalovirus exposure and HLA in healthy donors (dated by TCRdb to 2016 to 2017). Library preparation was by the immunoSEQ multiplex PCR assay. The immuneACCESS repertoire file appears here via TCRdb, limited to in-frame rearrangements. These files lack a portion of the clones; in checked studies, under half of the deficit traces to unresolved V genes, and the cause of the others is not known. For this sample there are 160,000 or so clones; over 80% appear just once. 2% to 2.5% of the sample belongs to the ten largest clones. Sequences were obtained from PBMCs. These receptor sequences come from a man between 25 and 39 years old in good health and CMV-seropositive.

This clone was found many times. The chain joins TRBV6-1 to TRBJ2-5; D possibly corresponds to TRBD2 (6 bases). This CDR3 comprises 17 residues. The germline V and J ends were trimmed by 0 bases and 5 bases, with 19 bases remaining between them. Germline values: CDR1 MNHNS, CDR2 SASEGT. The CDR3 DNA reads TGTGCCAGCAGTGAAGCCGGAGTGGGTGCGGGGTGGGAGACCCAGTACTTC. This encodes CASSEAGVGAGWETQYF.

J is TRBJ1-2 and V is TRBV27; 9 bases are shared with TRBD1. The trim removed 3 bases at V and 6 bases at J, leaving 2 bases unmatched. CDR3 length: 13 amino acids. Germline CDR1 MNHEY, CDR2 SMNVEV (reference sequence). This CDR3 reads CASSFGQGNGYTF. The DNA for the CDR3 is TGTGCCAGCAGTTTTGGACAGGGGAATGGCTACACCTTC.

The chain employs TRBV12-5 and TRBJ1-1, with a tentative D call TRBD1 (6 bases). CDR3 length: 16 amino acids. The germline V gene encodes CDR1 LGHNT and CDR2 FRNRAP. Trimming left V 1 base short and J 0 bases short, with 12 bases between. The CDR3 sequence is CASGLAQGGVNTEAFF. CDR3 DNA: TGTGCTAGTGGTTTGGCTCAAGGGGGGGTGAACACTGAAGCTTTCTTT.

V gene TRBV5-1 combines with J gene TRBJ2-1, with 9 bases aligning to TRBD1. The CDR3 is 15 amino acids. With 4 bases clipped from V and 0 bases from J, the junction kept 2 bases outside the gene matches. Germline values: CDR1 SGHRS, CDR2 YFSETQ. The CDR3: CASSRGQGSYNEQFF. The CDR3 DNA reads TGCGCCAGCAGCAGGGGACAGGGCTCCTACAATGAGCAGTTCTTC.

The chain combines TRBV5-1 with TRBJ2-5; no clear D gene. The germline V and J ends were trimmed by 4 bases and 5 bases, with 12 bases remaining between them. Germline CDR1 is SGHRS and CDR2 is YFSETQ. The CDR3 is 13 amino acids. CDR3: CASSTVEPETQYF. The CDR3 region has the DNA TGCGCCAGCAGCACGGTGGAGCCGGAGACCCAGTACTTC.

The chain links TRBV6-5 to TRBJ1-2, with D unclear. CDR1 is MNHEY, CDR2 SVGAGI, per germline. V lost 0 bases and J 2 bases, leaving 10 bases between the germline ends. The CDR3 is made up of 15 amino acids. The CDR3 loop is CASSYSPRFNYGYTF. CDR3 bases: TGTGCCAGCAGTTACTCTCCCAGGTTCAACTATGGCTACACCTTC.

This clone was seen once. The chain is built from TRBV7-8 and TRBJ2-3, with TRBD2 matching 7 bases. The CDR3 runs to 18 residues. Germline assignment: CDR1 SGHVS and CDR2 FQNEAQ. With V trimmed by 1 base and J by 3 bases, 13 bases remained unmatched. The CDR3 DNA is TGTGCCAGCAGCTTAGGTGGCGGGGCTAGCGGTTCGACAGATACGCAGTATTTT. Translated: CASSLGGGASGSTDTQYF.

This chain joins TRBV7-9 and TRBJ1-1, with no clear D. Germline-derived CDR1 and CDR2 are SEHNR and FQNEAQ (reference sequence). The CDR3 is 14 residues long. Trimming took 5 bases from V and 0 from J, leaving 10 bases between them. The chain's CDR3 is CASSRTGMNTEAFF. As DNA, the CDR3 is TGTGCCAGCAGCCGGACGGGGATGAACACTGAAGCTTTCTTT.

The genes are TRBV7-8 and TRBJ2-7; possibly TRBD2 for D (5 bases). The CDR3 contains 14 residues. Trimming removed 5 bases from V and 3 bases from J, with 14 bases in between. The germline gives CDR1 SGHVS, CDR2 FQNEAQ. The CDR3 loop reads CASSPEVRDYEQYF. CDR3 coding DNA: TGTGCCAGCAGCCCCGAGGTGAGGGACTACGAGCAGTACTTC.

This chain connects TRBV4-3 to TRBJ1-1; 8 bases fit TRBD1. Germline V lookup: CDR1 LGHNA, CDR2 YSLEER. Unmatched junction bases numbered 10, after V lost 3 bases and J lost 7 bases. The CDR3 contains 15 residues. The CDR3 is CASSQTGQAVYEAFF. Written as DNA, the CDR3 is TGCGCCAGCAGCCAGACGGGACAGGCCGTCTATGAAGCTTTCTTT.

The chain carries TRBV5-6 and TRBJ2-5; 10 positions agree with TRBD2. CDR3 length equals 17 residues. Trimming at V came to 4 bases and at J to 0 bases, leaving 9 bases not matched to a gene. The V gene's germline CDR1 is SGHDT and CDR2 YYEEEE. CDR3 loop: CASSINLAGAYQETQYF. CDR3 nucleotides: TGTGCCAGCAGCATAAATCTAGCGGGGGCGTACCAAGAGACCCAGTACTTC.

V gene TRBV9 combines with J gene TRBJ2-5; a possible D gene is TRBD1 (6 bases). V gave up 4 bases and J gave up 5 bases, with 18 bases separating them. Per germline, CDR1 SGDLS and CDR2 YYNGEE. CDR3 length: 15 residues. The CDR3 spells CASSPSSGGGETQYF. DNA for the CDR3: TGTGCCAGCAGCCCCTCCTCTGGGGGCGGGGAGACCCAGTACTTC.

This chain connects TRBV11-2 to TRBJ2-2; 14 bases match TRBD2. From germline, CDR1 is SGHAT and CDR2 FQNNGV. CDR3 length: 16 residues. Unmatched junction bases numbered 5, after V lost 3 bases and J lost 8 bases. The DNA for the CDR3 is TGTGCCAGCAGCTTGACTAGCGGGGGGGCGATAGGGGAGCTGTTTTTT. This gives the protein CASSLTSGGAIGELFF.

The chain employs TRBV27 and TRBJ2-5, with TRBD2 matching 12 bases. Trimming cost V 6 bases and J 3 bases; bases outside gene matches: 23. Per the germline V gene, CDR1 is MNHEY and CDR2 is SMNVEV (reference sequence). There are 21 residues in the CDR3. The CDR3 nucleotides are TGTGCCAGCAGAAAAGATTATGGCCCGGGACTAGCGGGCGGAATTAAAGAGACCCAGTACTTC. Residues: CASRKDYGPGLAGGIKETQYF.

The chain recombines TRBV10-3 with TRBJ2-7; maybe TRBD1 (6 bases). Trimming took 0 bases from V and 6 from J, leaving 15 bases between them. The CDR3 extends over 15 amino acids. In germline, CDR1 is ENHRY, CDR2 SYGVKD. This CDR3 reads CAISESDRWSGEQYF. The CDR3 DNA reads TGTGCCATCAGTGAGTCTGACAGGTGGAGTGGCGAGCAGTACTTC.

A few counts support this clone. CDR3 bases: TGTGCCTGGAGTGTCCACGAGGATACGCAGTATTTT. Protein: CAWSVHEDTQYF. The chain carries TRBV30 and TRBJ2-3, with D uncertain. CDR1 is GTSNPN and CDR2 is SVGIG in the germline V gene (reference sequence). The CDR3 has 12 amino acids. Trimming took off 0 bases at V and 6 bases at J, with 7 bases between the two ends.

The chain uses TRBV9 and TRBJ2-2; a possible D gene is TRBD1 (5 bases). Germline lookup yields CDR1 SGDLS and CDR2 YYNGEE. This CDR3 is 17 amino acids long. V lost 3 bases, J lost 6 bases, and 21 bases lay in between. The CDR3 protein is CASSGLQGLSIPGELFF. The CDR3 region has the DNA TGTGCCAGCAGCGGACTGCAGGGTTTATCGATCCCCGGGGAGCTGTTTTTT.

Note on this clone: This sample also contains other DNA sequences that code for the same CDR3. The CDR3 loop is CASSVGAGGETQYF. For the CDR3, the DNA is TGTGCCAGCAGCGTAGGAGCGGGGGGAGAGACCCAGTACTTC. The chain carries TRBV9 and TRBJ2-5; 9 nucleotides line up with TRBD2. The J segment lost 4 bases and the V segment lost 0 bases, leaving 1 base of the junction unmatched. The CDR3 consists of 14 residues. The V gene's germline CDR1 is SGDLS and CDR2 YYNGEE. Supplemented by reference TRBV9 and TRBJ2-5, the full variable domain reads DSGVTQTPKHLITATGQRVTLRCSPRSGDLSVYWYQQSLDQGLQFLIQYYNGEERAKGNILERFSAQQFPDLHSELNLSSLELGDSALYFCASSVGAGGETQYFGPGTRLLVL.

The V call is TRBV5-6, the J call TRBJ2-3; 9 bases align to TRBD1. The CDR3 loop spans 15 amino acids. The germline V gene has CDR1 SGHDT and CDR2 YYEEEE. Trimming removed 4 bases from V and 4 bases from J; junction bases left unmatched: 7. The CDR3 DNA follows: TGTGCCAGCAGCGTTGGGACAGGGAACGCAGATACGCAGTATTTT. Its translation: CASSVGTGNADTQYF. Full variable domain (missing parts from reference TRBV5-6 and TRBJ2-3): DAGVTQSPTHLIKTRGQQVTLRCSPKSGHDTVSWYQQALGQGPQFIFQYYEEEERQRGNFPDRFSGHQFPNYSSELNVNALLLGDSALYLCASSVGTGNADTQYFGPGTRLTVL.

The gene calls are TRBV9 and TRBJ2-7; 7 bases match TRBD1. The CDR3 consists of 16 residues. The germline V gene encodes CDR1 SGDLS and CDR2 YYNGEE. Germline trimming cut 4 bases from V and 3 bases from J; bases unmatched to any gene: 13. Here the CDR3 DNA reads TGTGCCAGCAGCTCTCAGACAGGGCGGACGGTCTACGAGCAGTACTTC. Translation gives CASSSQTGRTVYEQYF.

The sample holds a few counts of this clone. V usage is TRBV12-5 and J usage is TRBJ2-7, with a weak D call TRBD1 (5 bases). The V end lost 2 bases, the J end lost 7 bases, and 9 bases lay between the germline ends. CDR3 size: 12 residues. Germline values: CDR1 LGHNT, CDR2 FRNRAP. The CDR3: CASGLSRQEQYF. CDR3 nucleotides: TGTGCTAGTGGTTTGTCTCGACAGGAGCAGTACTTC.

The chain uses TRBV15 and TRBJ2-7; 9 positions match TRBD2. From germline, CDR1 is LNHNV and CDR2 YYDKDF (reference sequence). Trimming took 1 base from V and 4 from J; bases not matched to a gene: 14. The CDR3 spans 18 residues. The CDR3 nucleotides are TGTGCCACCAGCAGAGGCGGGAGCGGGGGGACCGCGGGGTACGAGCAGTACTTC. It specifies CATSRGGSGGTAGYEQYF.

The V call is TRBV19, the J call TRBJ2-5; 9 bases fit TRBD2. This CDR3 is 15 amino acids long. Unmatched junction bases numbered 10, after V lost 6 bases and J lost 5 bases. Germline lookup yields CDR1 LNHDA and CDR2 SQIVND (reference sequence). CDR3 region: CASSTAGGARETQYF. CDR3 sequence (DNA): TGTGCCAGTAGCACCGCGGGGGGGGCCAGGGAGACCCAGTACTTC.

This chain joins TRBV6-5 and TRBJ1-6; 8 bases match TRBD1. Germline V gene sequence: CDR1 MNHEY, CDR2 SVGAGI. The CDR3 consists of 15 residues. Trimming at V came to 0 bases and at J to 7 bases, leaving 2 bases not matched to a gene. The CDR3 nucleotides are TGTGCCAGCAGTTACTCGACAGGGGTAAATTCACCCCTCCACTTT. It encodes CASSYSTGVNSPLHF.

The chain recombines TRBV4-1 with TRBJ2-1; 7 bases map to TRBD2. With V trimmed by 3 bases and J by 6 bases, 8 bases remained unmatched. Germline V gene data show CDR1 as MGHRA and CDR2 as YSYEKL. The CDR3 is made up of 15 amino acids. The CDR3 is CASSQVRLAANEQFF. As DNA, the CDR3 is TGCGCCAGCAGCCAGGTTAGACTAGCCGCCAATGAGCAGTTCTTC.